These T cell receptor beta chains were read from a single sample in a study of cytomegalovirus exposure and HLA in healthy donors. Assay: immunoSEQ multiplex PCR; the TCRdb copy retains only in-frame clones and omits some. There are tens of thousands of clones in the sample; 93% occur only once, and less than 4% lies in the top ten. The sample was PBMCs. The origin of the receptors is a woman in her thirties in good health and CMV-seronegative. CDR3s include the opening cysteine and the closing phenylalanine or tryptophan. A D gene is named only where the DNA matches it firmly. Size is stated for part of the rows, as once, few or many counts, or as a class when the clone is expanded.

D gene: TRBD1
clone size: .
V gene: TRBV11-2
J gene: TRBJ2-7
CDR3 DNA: TGTGCCAGCAGCTTAGGTCCCGGGACAGGGAGGGCCTACGAGCAGTACTTC
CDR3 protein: CASSLGPGTGRAYEQYF

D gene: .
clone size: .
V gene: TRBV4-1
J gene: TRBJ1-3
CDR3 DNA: TGCGCCAGCAGCCAAGATGGAGGGCTGAACACCATATATTTT
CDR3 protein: CASSQDGGLNTIYF

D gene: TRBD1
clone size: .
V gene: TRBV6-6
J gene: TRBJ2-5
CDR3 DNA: TGTGCCAGCAGCCCCGACAGGGGGTATAAGGAGACCCAGTACTTC
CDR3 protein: CASSPDRGYKETQYF

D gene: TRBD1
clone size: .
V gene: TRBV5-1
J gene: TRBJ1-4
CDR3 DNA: TGCGCCAGCAGCTCGGGGGACAGGCCTGACCTTGCAACTAATGAAAAACTGTTTTTT
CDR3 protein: CASSSGDRPDLATNEKLFF

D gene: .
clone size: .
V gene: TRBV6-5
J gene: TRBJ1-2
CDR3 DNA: TGTGCCAGCAGTGCTCAGGGGCGGCATGGCTACACCTTC
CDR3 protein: CASSAQGRHGYTF

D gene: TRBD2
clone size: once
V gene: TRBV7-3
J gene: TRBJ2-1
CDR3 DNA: TGTGCCAGCAGCTTATGGACTAGCGGGAGGGCCAATGAGCAGTTCTTC
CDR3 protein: CASSLWTSGRANEQFF

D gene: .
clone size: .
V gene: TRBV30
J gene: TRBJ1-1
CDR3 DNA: TGTGCCTGGAGTGTATGGGGAGAAGAAGCTTTCTTT
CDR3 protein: CAWSVWGEEAFF

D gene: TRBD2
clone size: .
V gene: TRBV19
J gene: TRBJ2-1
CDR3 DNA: TGTGCCAGTCGAATCAGCGGGGGGGCCGGAAATGAGCAGTTCTTC
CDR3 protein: CASRISGGAGNEQFF

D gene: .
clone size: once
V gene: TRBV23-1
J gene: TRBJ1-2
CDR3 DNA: TGCGCCAGAATGAGGGGGGGTTCGGACTGGGCCGGACTTGGCTACACCTTC
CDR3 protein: CARMRGGSDWAGLGYTF

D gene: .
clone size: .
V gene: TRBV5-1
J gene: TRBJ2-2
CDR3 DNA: TGCGCCAGCAGCGAGGGAACCCACACCGGGGAGCTGTTTTTT
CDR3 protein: CASSEGTHTGELFF

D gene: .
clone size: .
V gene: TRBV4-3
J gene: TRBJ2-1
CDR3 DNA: TGCGCCAGCAGCCAAGAGAGCCAGGGAATATCCTACAATGAGCAGTTCTTC
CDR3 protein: CASSQESQGISYNEQFF

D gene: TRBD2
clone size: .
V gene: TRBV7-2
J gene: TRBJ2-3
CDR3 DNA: TGTGCCAGCAGCCTTAGCCCCCACGGGGAGGGGCTTACAGATACGCAGTATTTT
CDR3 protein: CASSLSPHGEGLTDTQYF

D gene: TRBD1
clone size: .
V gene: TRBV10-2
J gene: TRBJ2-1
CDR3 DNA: TGCGCCAGCAGTGAGTTTGGACAGGGCTACAATGAGCAGTTCTTC
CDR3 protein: CASSEFGQGYNEQFF

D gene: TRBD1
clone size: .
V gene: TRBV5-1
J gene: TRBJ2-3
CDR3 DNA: TGCGCCAGCAGCTTCACAGGGGACGATACGCAGTATTTT
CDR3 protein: CASSFTGDDTQYF

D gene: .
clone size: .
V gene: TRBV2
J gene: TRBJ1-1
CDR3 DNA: TGTGCCAGCATATTAGAAACTGAGAGCACTGAAGCTTTCTTT
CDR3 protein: CASILETESTEAFF

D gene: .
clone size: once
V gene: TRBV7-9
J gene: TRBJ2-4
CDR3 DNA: TGTGCCAGCGGCCGATCCTCCTCCCAAAACATTCAGTACTTC
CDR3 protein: CASGRSSSQNIQYF

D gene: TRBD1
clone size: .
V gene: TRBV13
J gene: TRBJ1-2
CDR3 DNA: TGTGCCAGCAGCTTAGGGGACAGGGGGGACTATGGCTACACCTTC
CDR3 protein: CASSLGDRGDYGYTF

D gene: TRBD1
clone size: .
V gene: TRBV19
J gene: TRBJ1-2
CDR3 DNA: TGTGCCAGTACCAGCTCCGGGACAGGTTTAGTTGGCTACACCTTC
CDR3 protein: CASTSSGTGLVGYTF

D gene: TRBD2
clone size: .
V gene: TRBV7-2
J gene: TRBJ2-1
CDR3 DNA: TGTGCCAGCAGCGCGGGGGGAGCAAATGAGCAGTTCTTC
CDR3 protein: CASSAGGANEQFF

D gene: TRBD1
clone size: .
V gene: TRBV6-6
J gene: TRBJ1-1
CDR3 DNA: TGTGCCAGCAGGGGACAGGGTGGGAACACTGAAGCTTTCTTT
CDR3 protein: CASRGQGGNTEAFF

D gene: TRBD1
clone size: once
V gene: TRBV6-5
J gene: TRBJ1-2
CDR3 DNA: TGTGCCAGCAGTACAGGGGATGGCGGCTACACCTTC
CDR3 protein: CASSTGDGGYTF

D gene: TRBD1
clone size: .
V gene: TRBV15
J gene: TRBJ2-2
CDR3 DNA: TGTGCCACCAGCAGATCGGGACAGGTGAACACCGGGGAGCTGTTTTTT
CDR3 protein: CATSRSGQVNTGELFF

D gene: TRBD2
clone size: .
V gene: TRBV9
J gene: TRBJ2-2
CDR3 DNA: TGTGCCAGCAGCTCCCGGGACTACCCGACGGGGGAGCTGTTTTTT
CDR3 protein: CASSSRDYPTGELFF